Detailed here is one T cell receptor (beta chain). The antigen is undetermined. Primers included in the PCR were 60 Vbeta and 13 Jbeta primers. Sequenced by immunoSEQ multiplex PCR; TCRdb stores in-frame clones only, minus some. The profile covers 95,000 to 150,000 clones, with roughly four fifths appearing a single time and 1.8% taken by the ten largest. The entry originates in a study of cytomegalovirus exposure and HLA in healthy donors. Study-level information: Approximately 80 million unique TCRs from HLA-typed donors were held in an early data release.

Study results and limitations: When analyzed later, a missense DCLRE1C variant was found to be linked to TCR beta V- and J-gene trimming. Later work found most CMV-associated TCR beta chains apparently HLA-restricted.

Looked up from germline, CDR1 is SGDLS and CDR2 is YYNGEE. CDR3 size: 12 residues. Trimming left V 4 bases short and J 2 bases short, with 5 bases between. This TCR was recovered from a man aged 18-30 years in good health and CMV-seronegative. The chain links TRBV9 to TRBJ2-3; D call uncertain. The material sequenced was PBMCs. The CDR3, as DNA: TGTGCCAGCAGCCCACACACAGATACGCAGTATTTT. This encodes CASSPHTDTQYF.